This paragraph reports one TCR beta chain. Its target is not known. The source of the sample is a study of T cells in pancreatic ductal adenocarcinoma. The study, taken as a whole, reports: Comparisons of tumor and blood clonality may show falsely lower tumor diversity.

The selected patients with pancreatic ductal adenocarcinoma had surgery but no neoadjuvant therapy. Using immunoSEQ multiplex PCR, the repertoire was profiled, and TCRdb retains in-frame clones only, with some absent. The repertoire consists of fewer than 20,000 clones, with approximately 89% occurring once and the leading ten covering 15% to 20%. Germline V gene data show CDR1 as MNHNS and CDR2 as SASEGT. V was trimmed by 4 bases and J by 0 bases, leaving 10 bases between them. The CDR3 is 16 residues long. This clonotype was sampled from a human donor with pancreatic ductal adenocarcinoma. The chain joins TRBV6-1 to TRBJ1-6; D remains unclear. The sample comprised PBMCs. CDR3 protein: CASSGFRSSYNSPLHF. The DNA for the CDR3 is TGTGCCAGCAGTGGGTTCAGGAGCTCCTATAATTCACCCCTCCACTTT.